The present TCR beta chain was sequenced within a study of OX40 agonist ivuxolimab in advanced cancers. Study summary: Patients took ivuxolimab, an agonistic anti-OX40 (CD134) antibody.

CDR3 length equals 14 residues. V lost 0 bases to trimming and J lost 3 bases, with 10 bases between them. CDR1 SGHRS and CDR2 YFSETQ come from the germline V gene. Profiling relied on immunoSEQ multiplex PCR, and the TCRdb table lists in-frame clones only, not all of them. The table shows tens of thousands of clones, with 70% to 90% occurring only once. The material was CD4+ or CD8+ T cells sorted from blood, obtained in a trial of the OX40 agonist ivuxolimab. The clonotype was recovered from an adult with an advanced solid tumor such as melanoma, head and neck, liver or kidney cancer. The chain links TRBV5-1 to TRBJ2-7; the D gene is possibly TRBD1 (6 bases). DNA for the CDR3: TGCGCCAGCAGCTTGGGCCCAGGGGACTACGAGCAGTACTTC. This translates into CASSLGPGDYEQYF.